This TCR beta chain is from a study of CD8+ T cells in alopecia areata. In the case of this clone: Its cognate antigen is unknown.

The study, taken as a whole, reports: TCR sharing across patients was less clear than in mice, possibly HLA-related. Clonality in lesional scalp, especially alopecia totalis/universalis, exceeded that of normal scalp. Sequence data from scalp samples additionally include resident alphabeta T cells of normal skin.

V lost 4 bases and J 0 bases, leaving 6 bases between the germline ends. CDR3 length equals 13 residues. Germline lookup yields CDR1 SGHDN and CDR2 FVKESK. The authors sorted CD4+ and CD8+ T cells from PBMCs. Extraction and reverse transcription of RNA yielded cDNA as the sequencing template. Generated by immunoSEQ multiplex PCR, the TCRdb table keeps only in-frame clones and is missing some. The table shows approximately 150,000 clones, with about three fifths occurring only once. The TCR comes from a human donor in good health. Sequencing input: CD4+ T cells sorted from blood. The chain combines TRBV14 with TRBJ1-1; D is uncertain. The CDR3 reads CASSPKLNTEAFF. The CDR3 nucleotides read TGTGCCAGCAGCCCCAAGTTGAACACTGAAGCTTTCTTT.